This T cell receptor beta chain appears in the sequencing data of a study of CD4 T cells in relation to SARS-CoV-2 and coronaviruses. Study details: PBMCs were cultured with antigen for roughly 11 days before TCR beta sequencing.

Measured with immunoSEQ multiplex PCR; TCRdb has only the in-frame clones, and not every one. The table records about 43,000 clones, over 75% of them present only once. Concerning this clone: Antigen specificity is unknown.

Trimming cost V 0 bases and J 0 bases, with 6 bases left between them. The CDR3 has 15 residues. CDR1 SGHRS and CDR2 YFSETQ come from the germline V gene. Regarding the study as a whole: SARS-CoV-2-driven expansion was significantly weaker in crossreactive than monoreactive clones.

This sequence was found in an adult with COVID-19. Sequenced: naive CD4+ T cells from PBMCs, cultured in vitro. As for subset: naive CD4+ T cells isolated by negative enrichment. V is TRBV5-1 and J is TRBJ2-2; unclear D gene. CDR3 in amino acids: CASSLALTNTGELFF. The CDR3 DNA is TGCGCCAGCAGCTTGGCCCTAACGAACACCGGGGAGCTGTTTTTT. The full variable domain, completed using reference TRBV5-1 and TRBJ2-2, is KAGVTQTPRYLIKTRGQQVTLSCSPISGHRSVSWYQQTPGQGLQFLFEYFSETQRNKGNFPGRFSGRQFSNSRSEMNVSTLELGDSALYLCASSLALTNTGELFFGEGSRLTVL.